This T cell receptor (beta chain) came from a study of blood T cells in healthy people across ages. Study-wide results and limits: Underestimates were what the diversity estimates from one million T cells were considered to be. Naive T cell percentage showed a strong correlation with TCR beta diversity.

Points on this clonotype: Its antigen is as yet unknown.

Primed by a sample-barcoded 5' primer and a J-beta primer mix, a second PCR proceeded for about 6 to 11 cycles. MiXCR, run by TCRdb on the 5' RACE reads, gives a single entry per CDR3 protein. The data contain hundreds of thousands of distinct CDR3 sequences, roughly 50% of them singletons. The receptor comes from a woman aged 55-70 years in good health. Input material: blood.

Here the CDR3 DNA reads TGTGCCAGCAGTTACTCGACGGATTCCTACGAGCAGTACTTC. The encoded protein is CASSYSTDSYEQYF. The gene calls are TRBV6-6 and TRBJ2-7; the D is unclear. There are 14 residues in the CDR3. Per the germline V gene, CDR1 is MNHNY and CDR2 is SVGAGI (reference sequence). Between the trimmed V and J ends, which lost 0 bases and 1 base, there was a span of 7 bases.